This is a list of T cell receptor beta chains from one sample in a study of spatial heterogeneity in lung cancer. TCRdb ran MiXCR on the 5' RACE reads and lists one entry per CDR3 protein. The sample consists of just over 70,000 distinct CDR3 sequences, 7.5% to 10% of them appearing once. The sequencing used PBMCs, collected at follow-up. Source of these receptors: a female donor with early-stage non-small cell lung cancer. CDR3s include the opening cysteine and the closing phenylalanine or tryptophan. The D gene is left open where the match is weak. Expanded clones are given a class, and other clones once, few, many or no size at all.

TRBV20-1,TRBD1,TRBJ1-1,few,CSARDLLHGTAGTEAFF,TGCAGTGCTAGAGACTTACTACACGGGACAGCCGGGACTGAAGCTTTCTTT
TRBV5-5,NA,TRBJ2-3,NA,CASMLGITSTDTQYF,TGTGCCAGCATGCTTGGGATTACTAGCACAGATACGCAGTATTTT
TRBV2,NA,TRBJ1-1,many,CASREGRLNTEAFF,TGTGCCAGCAGAGAGGGGAGGCTGAACACTGAAGCTTTCTTT
TRBV19,NA,TRBJ1-2,many,CASSRRRAGYGYTF,TGTGCCAGTAGTAGACGGCGGGCTGGCTATGGCTACACCTTC
TRBV9,TRBD1,TRBJ1-1,many,CASSVGTGTGEAAFF,TGTGCCAGCAGCGTTGGAACCGGGACAGGGGAGGCAGCTTTCTTT
TRBV9,TRBD1,TRBJ1-3,few,CASSVAWGQGASGNTIYF,TGTGCCAGCAGCGTAGCCTGGGGACAGGGGGCGAGTGGAAACACCATATATTTT
TRBV12-5,TRBD2,TRBJ2-7,many,CASSSGRNEQYF,TGTGCATCCTCGAGCGGGAGAAACGAGCAGTACTTC
TRBV28,TRBD2,TRBJ2-7,many,CASSRTSRVYEQYF,TGTGCCAGCAGTCGGACTAGCCGAGTCTACGAGCAGTACTTC
TRBV7-9,NA,TRBJ1-1,many,CASSLGTGREDGAFF,TGTGCCAGCAGCTTAGGAACAGGACGTGAAGATGGGGCTTTCTTT
TRBV3-1,NA,TRBJ2-7,many,CASSQASYEQYF,TGTGCCAGCAGCCAAGCATCGTACGAGCAGTACTTC
TRBV29-1,NA,TRBJ2-2,NA,CSVFGDTGELFF,TGCAGCGTTTTCGGGGACACCGGGGAGCTGTTTTTT
TRBV4-1,NA,TRBJ2-7,few,CASSQDNGGAREQYF,TGCGCCAGCAGCCAAGATAATGGGGGGGCGCGTGAGCAGTACTTC
TRBV7-9,NA,TRBJ2-7,many,CASSLTRTNEQYF,TGTGCCAGCAGCTTGACTAGAACGAACGAGCAGTACTTC
TRBV19,NA,TRBJ2-1,many,CASSIGQMWPNEQFF,TGTGCCAGTAGTATAGGACAAATGTGGCCCAATGAGCAGTTCTTC
TRBV15,TRBD2,TRBJ2-1,few,CATSRDYRGGINEQFF,TGTGCCACCAGCAGAGATTATCGCGGGGGGATAAATGAGCAGTTCTTC
TRBV27,NA,TRBJ2-5,many,CASSPQGTRGTQYF,TGTGCCAGCAGTCCCCAGGGGACTCGTGGGACCCAGTACTTC
TRBV7-2,TRBD2,TRBJ2-1,many,CASSLSGNSVFGQFF,TGTGCCAGCAGCTTAAGCGGGAACTCAGTCTTCGGGCAGTTCTTC
TRBV5-1,TRBD1,TRBJ2-7,many,CASSTGQGTYEQYF,TGCGCCAGCAGCACGGGACAGGGAACCTACGAGCAGTACTTC
TRBV3-1,TRBD2,TRBJ2-5,many,CASSQGFGLAKQETQYF,TGTGCCAGCAGCCAAGGTTTCGGACTAGCGAAACAAGAGACCCAGTACTTC
TRBV7-9,NA,TRBJ2-2,few,CASSPRTENTGELFF,TGTGCCAGCAGCCCTCGGACAGAGAACACCGGGGAGCTGTTTTTT
TRBV7-9,NA,TRBJ2-3,many,CASSLKPMGTDTQYF,TGTGCCAGCAGCTTAAAACCTATGGGCACAGATACGCAGTATTTT
TRBV7-9,TRBD2,TRBJ2-7,many,CASSPWDGLGYEQYF,TGTGCCAGCAGCCCCTGGGACGGACTAGGTTACGAGCAGTACTTC
TRBV2,TRBD1,TRBJ1-5,many,CASSGTGQQPQHF,TGTGCCAGCAGTGGGACAGGGCAACAGCCCCAGCATTTT
TRBV27,TRBD1,TRBJ1-6,few,CASRGGTGWGIKESPLHF,TGTGCCAGCAGAGGAGGGACAGGATGGGGGATTAAGGAATCACCCCTCCACTTT
TRBV7-2,NA,TRBJ1-1,many,CASSLGLTTGAFF,TGTGCCAGCAGCTTAGGGTTGACTACGGGAGCTTTCTTT
TRBV4-1,TRBD2,TRBJ2-7,many,CASSQVSGSSYEQYF,TGCGCCAGCAGCCAAGTAAGCGGGAGCTCCTACGAGCAGTACTTC
TRBV12-3/TRBV12-4,TRBD1,TRBJ2-5,few,CASSSGQVETQYF,TGTGCCAGCAGTTCTGGACAGGTAGAGACCCAGTACTTC
TRBV7-7,NA,TRBJ2-5,many,CASSLGGPSKETQYF,TGTGCTAGCAGCTTAGGGGGACCCAGTAAAGAGACCCAGTACTTC
TRBV10-1,TRBD2,TRBJ2-7,many,CASPGLAGGPYEQYF,TGCGCCAGCCCGGGACTAGCGGGAGGGCCGTACGAGCAGTACTTC
TRBV7-3,NA,TRBJ1-1,NA,CASSSGPMNTEAFF,TGTGCCAGCAGCTCGGGACCGATGAACACTGAAGCTTTCTTT
TRBV11-2,NA,TRBJ2-2,many,CASSLVRTDTGELFF,TGTGCCAGCAGCTTAGTAAGGACAGATACCGGGGAGCTGTTTTTT
TRBV28,TRBD1,TRBJ1-4,few,CASSLPNRGLVGGKLFF,TGTGCCAGCAGTTTGCCTAACAGGGGCCTCGTAGGGGGAAAACTGTTTTTT
TRBV6-5,NA,TRBJ2-6,many,CATHRSQASGANVLTF,TGTGCCACCCACAGGTCACAGGCCTCTGGGGCCAACGTCCTGACTTTC
TRBV6-5,NA,TRBJ1-1,many,CASSPELGPMNTEAFF,TGTGCCAGCAGTCCTGAATTGGGACCGATGAACACTGAAGCTTTCTTT
TRBV10-3,TRBD2,TRBJ2-1,many,CAIKSGTSYNEQFF,TGTGCCATCAAAAGCGGGACTTCCTACAATGAGCAGTTCTTC
TRBV11-1,NA,TRBJ2-2,many,CASSFRGSDTGELFF,TGTGCCAGCAGCTTTAGAGGCTCAGACACCGGGGAGCTGTTTTTT
TRBV10-3,TRBD2,TRBJ2-7,many,CATRGTSGTYEQYF,TGTGCCACCAGGGGGACTAGCGGGACATACGAGCAGTACTTC
TRBV12-3/TRBV12-4,NA,TRBJ2-1,many,CASSLVTPLRAYNEQFF,TGTGCCAGCAGTTTAGTGACTCCCCTAAGGGCCTACAATGAGCAGTTCTTC
TRBV9,NA,TRBJ1-3,NA,CASSVGPVAGNTIYF,TGTGCCAGCAGCGTAGGACCAGTGGCAGGAAACACCATATATTTT
TRBV7-9,NA,TRBJ1-5,NA,CASSLDPSLGPQHF,TGTGCCAGCAGCTTAGATCCGTCCTTGGGGCCCCAGCATTTT